This T cell receptor beta chain emerged from a study of cytomegalovirus exposure and HLA in healthy donors. Note on this clone: The target antigen is unknown.

With 60 Vbeta and 13 Jbeta primers, the PCR was carried out. Data came from immunoSEQ multiplex PCR; TCRdb stores just in-frame clones and leaves some out. There are 55,000 to 70,000 clones in the sample; 70% to 90% occur only once, and 2% lies in the top ten. Overall study findings and caveats: It is likely that the observed cluster of highly shared sequence variants was a sequencing artifact. Follow-up analysis later connected one missense variant in DCLRE1C with trimming of TCR beta V- and J-genes. Accurate prediction of HLA-A and HLA-B alleles (for most subjects) was reportedly achieved from TCR beta sequences. Later work showed greater clonal expansion in HLA-associated TCR beta chains than in equally common others.

Germline V lookup: CDR1 SGHVS, CDR2 FNYEAQ. J lost 6 bases, V lost 5 bases, and 9 bases had no gene match. CDR3 size: 15 residues. The origin of this receptor is a woman in her 30s in good health and CMV-seronegative. This chain joins TRBV7-6 and TRBJ2-3, with 9 positions matching TRBD2. Sample: PBMCs. CDR3 loop: CASSARTSAADTQYF. The CDR3 DNA follows: TGTGCCAGCAGCGCCCGGACTAGCGCGGCCGATACGCAGTATTTT. Together with reference TRBV7-6 and TRBJ2-3, the CDR3 gives the full variable domain: GAGVSQSPRYKVTKRGQDVALRCDPISGHVSLYWYRQALGQGPEFLTYFNYEAQQDKSGLPNDRFSAERPEGSISTLTIQRTEQRDSAMYRCASSARTSAADTQYFGPGTRLTVL.